The 20 T cell receptor beta chains below all came from one sample that was sequenced in a study of T-cell memory formation after mild COVID-19. TCRdb re-called the 5' RACE reads through MiXCR, storing one row per CDR3 protein. The sample shows roughly 220,000 distinct CDR3 sequences, roughly 10% of them seen only once. Sample: PBMCs or a T cell subset sorted from them (not recorded which). All receptors derive from a man between 18 and 35 years old who had mild COVID-19 (a few samples of this study predate the infection). Cell type and time point are not known.

This clonotype turned up a few times. This chain joins TRBV18 and TRBJ1-1; D is undetermined. This CDR3 comprises 14 residues. Trimming removed 1 base at V and 1 base at J, with 7 bases between. Germline values: CDR1 KGHSH, CDR2 LQKENI. CDR3 sequence: CASSPQGWNTEAFF. CDR3 DNA sequence: TGTGCCAGCTCACCACAGGGATGGAACACTGAAGCTTTCTTT.

This clonotype has more than one count but fewer than ten. The chain is built from TRBV18 and TRBJ1-2, with 10 nucleotides matching TRBD1. CDR1 is KGHSH and CDR2 is LQKENI in the germline V gene. J gave up 3 bases and V 6 bases, and 10 bases lay outside the gene matches. CDR3 length equals 16 residues. CDR3 sequence: CASSPTTGGFDYGYTF. Here the CDR3 DNA reads TGTGCCAGCTCGCCCACGACAGGGGGCTTTGACTATGGCTACACCTTC.

This clonotype was recorded at least ten times. The rearrangement uses TRBV18 and TRBJ1-1; no reliable D call. The CDR3 has 12 residues. From germline, CDR1 is KGHSH and CDR2 LQKENI. V lost 8 bases and J lost 1, with 8 bases in between. DNA for the CDR3: TGTGCCAGCAGCCCGGGGAACACTGAAGCTTTCTTT. Translated: CASSPGNTEAFF. The full variable domain, with the rest looked up from reference TRBV18 and TRBJ1-1, is NAGVMQNPRHLVRRRGQEARLRCSPMKGHSHVYWYRQLPEEGLKFMVYLQKENIIDESGMPKERFSAEFPKEGPSILRIQQVVRGDSAAYFCASSPGNTEAFFGQGTRLTVV.

The chain uses TRBV19 and TRBJ2-7; 9 nucleotides line up with TRBD1. V lost 8 bases, J lost 4 bases, and 9 bases stayed unmatched. There are 14 residues in the CDR3. CDR1 is LNHDA and CDR2 is SQIVND in the germline V gene (reference sequence). This CDR3 is CASAGTGSSYEQYF. For the CDR3, the DNA is TGTGCCAGTGCCGGGACAGGGTCCTCTTACGAGCAGTACTTC.

This clonotype was picked up a small number of times. The chain has TRBV6-6 and TRBJ1-1, with D possibly TRBD1 on 5 matching bases. The CDR3 has 14 amino acids. The V end lost 0 bases, the J end lost 7 bases, and 12 bases lay between the germline ends. Germline V lookup: CDR1 MNHNY, CDR2 SVGAGI (reference sequence). CDR3 DNA sequence: TGTGCCAGCAGTTACTCAGGGGTCCGGGTTGAAGCTTTCTTT. Encoded protein: CASSYSGVRVEAFF.

V and J are TRBV2 and TRBJ1-3; D is unclear. The germline gives CDR1 SNHLY, CDR2 FYNNEI. V dropped 8 bases and J dropped 0 bases, with 11 bases sitting between them. The CDR3 extends over 14 amino acids. The chain's CDR3 is CASWTASSGNTIYF. The DNA of the CDR3 is TGTGCCAGCTGGACGGCTAGCTCTGGAAACACCATATATTTT. The whole variable domain, filled in from reference TRBV2 and TRBJ1-3, reads EPEVTQTPSHQVTQMGQEVILRCVPISNHLYFYWYRQILGQKVEFLVSFYNNEISEKSEIFDDQFSVERPDGSNFTLKIRSTKLEDSAMYFCASWTASSGNTIYFGEGSWLTVV.

The genes are TRBV4-1 and TRBJ2-3; maybe TRBD1 (6 bases). From germline, CDR1 is MGHRA and CDR2 YSYEKL. The CDR3 is made up of 13 amino acids. V lost 0 bases to trimming and J lost 10 bases, with 11 bases between them. The CDR3 DNA reads TGCGCCAGCAGCCAAGATTGGCAGGGGTCGCAGTATTTT. This gives the protein CASSQDWQGSQYF.

The chain has TRBV20-1 and TRBJ1-1; D gene ambiguous. V dropped 1 base and J dropped 2 bases, with 11 bases sitting between them. The CDR3 is 14 residues long. CDR1 and CDR2 (germline): DFQATT, SNEGSKA (reference sequence). The CDR3 is CSARVVGPNTEAFF. CDR3 DNA: TGCAGTGCTAGAGTCGTAGGGCCTAACACTGAAGCTTTCTTT.

The V gene is TRBV6-5, the J gene TRBJ2-7; 7 bases fit TRBD1. This CDR3 spans 14 amino acids. V gave up 5 bases and J gave up 3 bases; unmatched junction bases: 7. Per germline, CDR1 MNHEY and CDR2 SVGAGI. CDR3: CASSRDRAGYEQYV. Written as DNA, the CDR3 is TGTGCCAGCAGTAGAGACAGGGCAGGCTACGAGCAGTACGTC.

In this sample, this clonotype turned up a few times. The CDR3 here is CASSYRVYSGANVLTF. For the CDR3, the DNA is TGTGCCAGCAGTTACCGAGTATACTCTGGGGCCAACGTCCTGACTTTC. The chain has TRBV27 and TRBJ2-6; the D is unclear. Trimming shortened V by 4 bases and J by 0 bases, and 10 bases separated the two germline ends. The germline gives CDR1 MNHEY, CDR2 SMNVEV (reference sequence). CDR3 size: 16 residues.

This clonotype occurred a few times. The chain couples TRBV4-1 to TRBJ1-2; D perhaps matches TRBD1 (5 bases). The germline V and J ends were trimmed by 2 bases and 5 bases, with 12 bases remaining between them. The CDR3 length is 14 residues. CDR1 and CDR2 from the germline V gene are MGHRA and YSYEKL. The CDR3 is CASSQRAGGYGYTF. The CDR3 DNA reads as TGCGCCAGCAGCCAACGCGCGGGGGGATATGGCTACACCTTC.

This clonotype occurred a few times. The genes are TRBV29-1 and TRBJ2-1; either TRBD1 or TRBD2 may fit D (6 bases each). V was shortened by 2 bases and J by 3 bases, with 17 bases between the two germline ends. Germline loops: CDR1 SQVTM, CDR2 ANQGSEA. The CDR3 runs to 16 residues. CDR3 coding DNA: TGCAGCGTTGAATCCAGGGGCGGGGAGCTCTACAATGAGCAGTTCTTC. It is translated as CSVESRGGELYNEQFF.

This clonotype appeared a few times. J is TRBJ2-5 and V is TRBV20-1, with 8 bases that match TRBD2. Per the germline V gene, CDR1 is DFQATT and CDR2 is SNEGSKA (reference sequence). The CDR3 extends over 13 amino acids. V gave up 3 bases and J gave up 5 bases; unmatched junction bases: 5. The CDR3 DNA reads TGCAGTGCTAGGAGGACTAGCAAGGAGACCCAGTACTTC. Its protein is CSARRTSKETQYF.

CDR3 nucleotide sequence: TGTGCCACCTCACAGGAGGGAGCAACTGAAGCTTTCTTT. It yields the protein CATSQEGATEAFF. V usage is TRBV7-3 and J usage is TRBJ1-1; possibly TRBD1 for D (5 bases). CDR1 is SGHTA and CDR2 is FQGTGA in the germline V gene. The CDR3 extends over 13 amino acids. Deletions cut 10 bases from V and 5 bases from J, with 17 bases between.

This clonotype came up many times. The V call is TRBV5-1, the J call TRBJ2-6; a possible D gene is TRBD1 (5 bases). CDR1 and CDR2 from the germline V gene are SGHRS and YFSETQ. Between the trimmed V and J ends, which lost 3 bases and 3 bases, there was a span of 10 bases. This CDR3 is built from 15 residues. The CDR3 DNA reads TGCGCCAGCAGCTCCTGGGGCGGTGGGGCCAACGTCCTGACTTTC. It encodes CASSSWGGGANVLTF.

The table lists this clonotype with many counts. The chain carries TRBV11-2 and TRBJ1-1, with 8 bases aligning to TRBD1. The CDR3 spans 15 residues. Trimming took 4 bases from V and 1 from J; bases not matched to a gene: 5. In germline, CDR1 is SGHAT, CDR2 FQNNGV. The CDR3 DNA is TGTGCCAGCAGCTCTTCAGGGGGCTGGAACACTGAAGCTTTCTTT. This codes for CASSSSGGWNTEAFF.

This clonotype was counted a few times. The gene calls are TRBV20-1 and TRBJ2-2, with TRBD1 matching over 8 bases. Trimming removed 1 base from V and 1 base from J; junction bases left unmatched: 2. Germline V CDR1 and CDR2: DFQATT, SNEGSKA (reference sequence). The CDR3 contains 15 residues. CDR3 sequence: CSARAGTGNTGELFF. In DNA form, the CDR3 reads TGCAGTGCTAGAGCCGGGACAGGGAACACCGGGGAGCTGTTTTTT.

J is TRBJ2-7 and V is TRBV15, with 11 positions matching TRBD1. The J segment lost 5 bases and the V segment lost 1 base, leaving 13 bases of the junction unmatched. This CDR3 contains 18 residues. CDR1 and CDR2 (germline): LNHNV, YYDKDF (reference sequence). CDR3 in amino acids: CATSRAPYADRGHNEQYF. The CDR3 region has the DNA TGTGCCACCAGCAGAGCCCCATACGCGGACAGGGGGCATAACGAGCAGTACTTC. The whole variable domain, remainder taken from reference TRBV15 and TRBJ2-7, is DAMVIQNPRYQVTQFGKPVTLSCSQTLNHNVMYWYQQKSSQAPKLLFHYYDKDFNNEADTPDNFQSRRPNTSFCFLDIRSPGLGDTAMYLCATSRAPYADRGHNEQYFGPGTRLTVT.

V and J are TRBV7-3 and TRBJ1-1, with unresolved D. V gave up 0 bases and J gave up 4 bases, with 15 bases separating them. Germline-derived CDR1 and CDR2 are SGHTA and FQGTGA. CDR3 size: 16 residues. The CDR3 coding sequence is TGTGCCAGCAGCTTAACCGGGGATAAGGGTGGCACTGAAGCTTTCTTT. This codes for CASSLTGDKGGTEAFF.

The chain joins TRBV11-2 to TRBJ2-7; TRBD1 aligns across 7 bases. Germline-derived CDR1 and CDR2 are SGHAT and FQNNGV. The V and J ends lost 5 bases and 7 bases, in that order; junction bases with no gene match: 8. The CDR3 totals 13 residues. The CDR3 here is CASSLTGSGEQYV. For the CDR3, the DNA is TGTGCCAGCAGCCTGACAGGGTCCGGTGAGCAGTACGTC.